This section outlines one TCR beta chain sequence together with its context. The data derive from a study of graft-versus-host responses after intestinal transplantation. Turning to the study itself: Every recipient underwent anti-thymocyte globulin induction, then tacrolimus and steroids for three to four years.

Sequenced by immunoSEQ multiplex PCR; TCRdb stores in-frame clones only, minus some. In the table there are about 29,000 clones, 70% to 90% of which are singletons. The CDR3 has 15 amino acids. The germline V gene has CDR1 LGHNA and CDR2 YSLEER. Unmatched junction bases numbered 4, after V lost 4 bases and J lost 1 base. The chain recombines TRBV4-3 with TRBJ1-5, with 7 bases fitting TRBD1. Sequenced material: PBMCs, taken around 430 days after intestinal transplantation. The TCR comes from a human patient who received an intestinal transplant, so some T cells may come from the graft donor. The CDR3 is CASSPRQGSNQPQHF. The CDR3, as DNA: TGCGCCAGCAGCCCTAGACAGGGAAGCAATCAGCCCCAGCATTTT.